Sequencing of this TCR beta chain was carried out in a study of long-term antiretroviral therapy in people with HIV. The CDR3 runs 12 residues. The V end was cut by 1 base, the J end by 10 bases, with 8 bases between. Germline V gene sequence: CDR1 LGHNA, CDR2 YSLEER. Researchers ran immunoSEQ v3.0 at survey level. Profiled with immunoSEQ multiplex PCR; TCRdb holds only in-frame clones, not every one. The profile shows about 21,000 clones, roughly 91% of them singletons. Each donor had at least one pre-ART and at least two post-ART PBMC samples. Each HIV-infected participant was given treatment in the United States. Until DNA extraction, the samples held between 1-10 million cryopreserved PBMC.

Sequencing was performed on unsorted PBMCs, taken 0.2 years before starting antiretroviral therapy. The receptor's source is a man younger than 30 with HIV. This chain connects TRBV4-3 to TRBJ2-1, with D possibly being TRBD1 or TRBD2 (6 bases each). The CDR3 protein is CASSQGGGEQFF. For the CDR3, the DNA is TGCGCCAGCAGCCAAGGAGGGGGGGAGCAGTTCTTC.